Sequencing of this TCR beta chain was carried out in a study of Ad26.COV2.S vaccination and SARS-CoV-2 variants. Background on the study: Sample donor was a member of the COV1001 Ad26.COV2.S trial arm. By the intramuscular route, Ad26.COV2.S was given once, or twice 56 days apart. Study findings and constraints: The breadth of spike-specific CD8+ and CD4+ T cell responses after vaccination was reportedly substantial.

V was clipped by 2 bases and J by 6 bases; unmatched bases: 5. The germline gives CDR1 SGHVS, CDR2 FQNEAQ. The length of the CDR3 is 15 residues. Treatment here: some 20 received Ad26.COV2.S at low or high dose, single or two shots; about 5 received placebo; per-sample allocation not given. The investigators took samples on day 63 after the first vaccine or placebo injection. Recruitment in Boston yielded a donor of adult age, 18-55 years. The repertoire was sequenced with immunoSEQ multiplex PCR; TCRdb's copy has only in-frame clones and lacks some. Here the sample spans 380,000 or so clones, roughly four fifths being singletons. Remarks on this clone: The antigen is unknown.

Sequences were derived from peripheral blood, sampled in a trial of Ad26.COV2.S vaccine versus placebo. The TCR was taken from a person between 18 and 65 years old who received the Ad26.COV2.S COVID-19 vaccine or a placebo. The chain uses TRBV7-8 and TRBJ1-4, with TRBD1 matching over 8 bases. The CDR3 coding sequence is TGTGCCAGCAGCTTACGGACAGGGCAGGATGAAAAACTGTTTTTT. This translates into CASSLRTGQDEKLFF.